Listed here are 25 T cell receptor beta chains from one sample, sequenced in a study of cytomegalovirus exposure and HLA in healthy donors. Vbeta (60) and Jbeta (13) primers were used in the PCR. Assay used: immunoSEQ multiplex PCR; TCRdb lists only in-frame clones, some missing. This sample has about 97,000 clones, with around a tenth found just once. The sample consisted of PBMCs. Receptors were obtained from a man aged 50-59 years in good health and CMV-seropositive.

J is TRBJ1-2 and V is TRBV5-1; 8 bases align to TRBD1. The V gene's germline CDR1 is SGHRS and CDR2 YFSETQ. V was pared by 0 bases and J by 0 bases, with 16 bases of the junction left unmatched. This CDR3 is built from 20 residues. This CDR3 is CASSLGPPGQVTLANYGYTF. The DNA for the CDR3 is TGCGCCAGCAGCTTGGGACCTCCGGGACAGGTTACCCTGGCTAACTATGGCTACACCTTC. Using reference TRBV5-1 and TRBJ1-2 for the parts outside the CDR3, the full variable domain is KAGVTQTPRYLIKTRGQQVTLSCSPISGHRSVSWYQQTPGQGLQFLFEYFSETQRNKGNFPGRFSGRQFSNSRSEMNVSTLELGDSALYLCASSLGPPGQVTLANYGYTFGSGTRLTVV.

The V gene is TRBV30, the J gene TRBJ2-5; D ambiguous. Deletions cut 5 bases from V and 0 bases from J, with 13 bases between. Germline CDR1 GTSNPN, CDR2 SVGIG (reference sequence). There are 14 residues in the CDR3. In DNA, the CDR3 is TGTGCCTGGGGATTCCTAGGAAACCAAGAGACCCAGTACTTC. Residues: CAWGFLGNQETQYF.

CDR3 bases: TGTGCCAGCAGTCGCCCAGGGCTAAACACTGAAGCTTTCTTT. Translating it yields CASSRPGLNTEAFF. The chain carries TRBV2 and TRBJ1-1; a weak D match, TRBD1 (5 bases). Trimming cost V 5 bases and J 2 bases, with 12 bases left between them. The CDR3 is 14 residues long. Looked up from germline, CDR1 is SNHLY and CDR2 is FYNNEI.

Turning to this clone: One end of the junction is discordant with germline, which a read error may explain. V gene TRBV29-1 combines with J gene TRBJ1-2; no reliable D call. From germline, CDR1 is SQVTM and CDR2 ANQGSEA. This CDR3 contains 13 residues. CDR3 in DNA: TGCAGCGTTGAATTCGGGTTCGACTATGGCTACAAATTC. This sequence encodes CSVEFGFDYGYKF.

V gene TRBV7-9 combines with J gene TRBJ2-7, with TRBD1 identical over 7 bases. The germline V gene encodes CDR1 SEHNR and CDR2 FQNEAQ (reference sequence). V was pared by 6 bases and J by 4 bases, with 15 bases of the junction left unmatched. The CDR3 has 16 residues. CDR3 amino acids: CASSQSRDREMYEQYF. In DNA form, the CDR3 reads TGTGCCAGCAGTCAAAGCCGAGACAGGGAAATGTACGAGCAGTACTTC.

CDR3 in DNA: TGTGCCAGCAGCTCAGGACTAGCGGGAGGCTCCTACAATGAGCAGTTCTTC. Its protein product is CASSSGLAGGSYNEQFF. The chain is built from TRBV5-4 and TRBJ2-1, with 14 bases matching TRBD2. With 3 bases clipped from V and 0 bases from J, the junction kept 2 bases outside the gene matches. The CDR3 length is 17 residues. The germline CDR1 and CDR2 sequences are SGHNT and YYREEE (reference sequence).

This clone occurred a few times. V and J are TRBV10-3 and TRBJ1-1; tentatively, D is TRBD1 (6 bases). Germline loops: CDR1 ENHRY, CDR2 SYGVKD. Between the trimmed V and J ends, which lost 6 bases and 4 bases, there was a span of 12 bases. This CDR3 is 13 amino acids long. The CDR3 DNA reads TGTGCCATCAGGGGGAGCAGGGGCACTGAAGCTTTCTTT. It codes for CAIRGSRGTEAFF.

In its sample, this clone was seen a few times. The CDR3 protein is CASSLRTGGMTTEAFF. As DNA, the CDR3 is TGTGCCAGTAGTTTAAGGACAGGGGGTATGACGACTGAAGCTTTCTTT. V usage is TRBV19 and J usage is TRBJ1-1; 10 nucleotides agree with TRBD1. This CDR3 region has 16 residues. Germline V gene lookup returns CDR1 LNHDA and CDR2 SQIVND (reference sequence). The V and J ends lost 5 bases and 5 bases, in that order; junction bases with no gene match: 11.

The rearrangement joins TRBV2 to TRBJ2-5; D gene uncertain. The ends were cut back, 1 base at V and 5 bases at J, with 14 bases in the middle. Germline CDR1 reads SNHLY; CDR2 reads FYNNEI. The CDR3 has 15 amino acids. The CDR3 DNA sequence: TGTGCCAGCAGTGAAGAATTGGAGATTGGCGAGACCCAGTACTTC. This encodes CASSEELEIGETQYF.

The chain carries TRBV28 and TRBJ1-5; tentative D call: TRBD1 (6 bases). This CDR3 has 18 residues. V lost 2 bases to trimming and J lost 5 bases, with 22 bases between them. The germline V gene has CDR1 MDHEN and CDR2 SYDVKM. In DNA, the CDR3 is TGTGCCAGCAGTTTAACGAAGCCAGGGGCTAACCCTGATCAGCCCCAGCATTTT. Translation gives CASSLTKPGANPDQPQHF. The full variable domain, its missing parts supplied by reference TRBV28 and TRBJ1-5, is DVKVTQSSRYLVKRTGEKVFLECVQDMDHENMFWYRQDPGLGLRLIYFSYDVKMKEKGDIPEGYSVSREKKERFSLILESASTNQTSMYLCASSLTKPGANPDQPQHFGDGTRLSIL.

This clone has more than one count but fewer than ten. J is TRBJ2-1 and V is TRBV9; 8 bases map to TRBD2. J gave up 9 bases and V 0 bases, and 8 bases lay outside the gene matches. This CDR3 has 15 residues. Germline V gene data show CDR1 as SGDLS and CDR2 as YYNGEE. The chain's CDR3 is CASSVGREGLGEQFF. CDR3 nucleotides: TGTGCCAGCAGCGTAGGACGGGAGGGTCTTGGTGAGCAGTTCTTC. The full variable domain, rest sourced from reference TRBV9 and TRBJ2-1, is DSGVTQTPKHLITATGQRVTLRCSPRSGDLSVYWYQQSLDQGLQFLIQYYNGEERAKGNILERFSAQQFPDLHSELNLSSLELGDSALYFCASSVGREGLGEQFFGPGTRLTVL.

This clone showed up just a few times. The rearrangement uses TRBV30 and TRBJ1-5; 7 bases align to TRBD1. Trimming cost V 2 bases and J 7 bases; bases outside gene matches: 2. Germline CDR1 and CDR2: GTSNPN and SVGIG (reference sequence). This CDR3 region has 12 residues. The CDR3 sequence is CAWSPGGQPQHF. DNA of the CDR3: TGTGCCTGGAGTCCAGGGGGACAGCCCCAGCATTTT.

The gene calls are TRBV11-3 and TRBJ2-2; 8 bases map to TRBD1. V lost 4 bases, J lost 6 bases, and 10 bases stayed unmatched. Germline CDR1 and CDR2: SGHNT and YENEEA. This CDR3 spans 16 amino acids. CDR3: CASSSTGGKRSGELFF. The CDR3 DNA follows: TGTGCCAGCAGCTCCACAGGGGGTAAAAGATCCGGGGAGCTGTTTTTT.

The table lists this clone with a few counts. CDR3: CASSVTSGHYTDTQYF. In DNA form, the CDR3 reads TGTGCCAGCAGCGTTACTAGCGGGCACTACACAGATACGCAGTATTTT. V usage is TRBV7-6 and J usage is TRBJ2-3, with 9 bases fitting TRBD2. From germline, CDR1 is SGHVS and CDR2 FNYEAQ. The CDR3 totals 16 residues. V shed 5 bases, J shed 2 bases, and the junction held 8 bases outside the gene matches.

This sequence joins TRBV4-2 and TRBJ2-5; 7 nucleotides line up with TRBD2. The DNA end is more similar to TRBJ2-7, so the J call may be wrong. Germline CDR1 LGHNA, CDR2 YNFKEQ. The CDR3 runs 16 residues. The CDR3 DNA is TGTGCCAGCAGCCAAGATGGGCTAGCGGATTCCTACGAGCAGTACTTC. Amino acid sequence: CASSQDGLADSYEQYF.

The chain combines TRBV27 with TRBJ2-2; no reliable D call. CDR1 and CDR2 from the germline V gene are MNHEY and SMNVEV (reference sequence). The CDR3 spans 11 residues. V was trimmed by 4 bases and J by 7 bases, leaving 4 bases between them. The CDR3 sequence is CASSSVGELFF. CDR3 DNA: TGTGCCAGCAGTTCGGTCGGGGAGCTGTTTTTT.

A note on this clone: This CDR3 is also generated by other DNA sequences in the sample. J is TRBJ2-3 and V is TRBV2, with a tentative D call TRBD2 (5 bases). The germline CDR1 and CDR2 sequences are SNHLY and FYNNEI. Trimming took 7 bases from V and 3 from J, leaving 11 bases between them. This CDR3 spans 13 amino acids. The CDR3 sequence is CASNRGRTDTQYF. CDR3 DNA sequence: TGTGCCAGCAACCGGGGTCGAACAGATACGCAGTATTTT.

The chain recombines TRBV5-1 with TRBJ2-2; 9 nucleotides line up with TRBD1. The CDR3 length is 15 residues. Trimming at V came to 4 bases and at J to 3 bases, leaving 4 bases not matched to a gene. Germline V gene lookup returns CDR1 SGHRS and CDR2 YFSETQ. The CDR3 nucleotides are TGCGCCAGCAGCCCGGGACAGGGTTACACCGGGGAGCTGTTTTTT. This codes for CASSPGQGYTGELFF.

This clone was picked up a small number of times. The chain employs TRBV30 and TRBJ2-1; 7 bases are a match to TRBD2. The germline CDR1 and CDR2 sequences are GTSNPN and SVGIG (reference sequence). V was pared by 2 bases and J by 6 bases, with 13 bases of the junction left unmatched. This CDR3 is built from 16 residues. CDR3 in DNA: TGTGCCTGGAGTCCACCTCGGATCGGGAGGTCCAATGAGCAGTTCTTC. Residues: CAWSPPRIGRSNEQFF.

This clone turned up a few times. V gene TRBV5-1 combines with J gene TRBJ2-1; 10 bases are a match to TRBD1. The ends lost 1 base at V and 7 bases at J; junction bases unmatched: 5. The CDR3 has 15 residues. Germline V gene sequence: CDR1 SGHRS, CDR2 YFSETQ. The CDR3 bases are TGCGCCAGCAGCTTGACCGGGACAGGGGAAAATGAGCAGTTCTTC. Translated: CASSLTGTGENEQFF.

In its sample, this clone was seen a few times. The J gene is TRBJ1-2, the V gene TRBV30, with TRBD1 as a possible D gene (6 bases). Trimming took 1 base from V and 1 from J, leaving 13 bases between them. The CDR3 is 15 residues long. Germline V gives CDR1 GTSNPN, CDR2 SVGIG (reference sequence). This chain's CDR3 is CAWSGGGANNYGYTF. CDR3 DNA sequence: TGTGCCTGGAGTGGAGGGGGAGCTAATAACTATGGCTACACCTTC.

There are a few counts of this clone. CDR3 coding DNA: TGTGCCAGCAGTTTTCAGGGCCCAGATACGCAGTATTTT. Protein product: CASSFQGPDTQYF. The rearrangement links TRBV27 to TRBJ2-3, with a weak D call TRBD1 (5 bases). Germline V gene sequence: CDR1 MNHEY, CDR2 SMNVEV (reference sequence). V was clipped by 3 bases and J by 4 bases, with 8 bases between them. The length of the CDR3 is 13 residues.

This chain uses TRBV29-1 with TRBJ2-5, with TRBD2 identical over 7 bases. The CDR3 has 15 amino acids. Losses at the gene ends were 1 base for V and 2 bases for J; bases not matched to a gene: 7. CDR1 and CDR2 (germline): SQVTM, ANQGSEA. The CDR3 sequence is CSVEGMRGSQETQYF. The CDR3 coding sequence is TGCAGCGTTGAAGGTATGCGGGGGTCACAAGAGACCCAGTACTTC.

This clone was seen a few times. J is TRBJ1-1 and V is TRBV27; D is uncertain. This CDR3 comprises 14 residues. Germline V gene lookup returns CDR1 MNHEY and CDR2 SMNVEV (reference sequence). V was pared by 9 bases and J by 2 bases, with 16 bases between. CDR3 residues: CASATLWLNTEAFF. Written as DNA, the CDR3 is TGTGCCAGTGCGACACTTTGGCTAAACACTGAAGCTTTCTTT.

This clone was detected a few times. V and J are TRBV11-3 and TRBJ2-2; possible D gene TRBD1, 6 bases. Trimming took 6 bases from V and 0 from J, leaving 11 bases between them. Germline-derived CDR1 and CDR2 are SGHNT and YENEEA. The CDR3 totals 15 residues. The CDR3 spells CASSEGHSNTGELFF. DNA of the CDR3: TGTGCCAGCAGTGAGGGACATTCGAACACCGGGGAGCTGTTTTTT.